These 21 T cell receptor beta chains came from one sample sequenced in a study of T cells in Graves' hyperthyroidism and ophthalmopathy. There were TCR beta CDR3 regions amplified from RNA transcripts. Researchers ran a first-round RT-PCR on the TCR CDR3 using the HTBI primer set. TCRdb recomputed calls from the multiplex PCR reads with MiXCR, one row per CDR3 protein. The table lists about 250,000 distinct CDR3 sequences, 15% of them singletons. The sample comprised blood. The receptor source for this set is a woman in her forties or fifties with Graves' hyperthyroidism that later progressed to Graves' ophthalmopathy.

There are many counts of this clonotype. V gene TRBV2 combines with J gene TRBJ2-3; TRBD2 matches 15 bases. The germline CDR1 and CDR2 sequences are SNHLY and FYNNEI. The CDR3 covers 13 residues. Trimming took 8 bases from V and 8 from J; bases not matched to a gene: 2. The CDR3 is CASLGLAGGTQYF. As DNA, the CDR3 is TGTGCCAGCTTGGGACTAGCGGGAGGTACGCAGTATTTT.

This clonotype was seen a few times. The chain has TRBV19 and TRBJ1-5; possible D gene TRBD1, 5 bases. The germline CDR1 and CDR2 sequences are LNHDA and SQIVND (reference sequence). The germline V and J ends were trimmed by 3 bases and 4 bases, with 16 bases remaining between them. The CDR3 spans 16 residues. DNA for the CDR3: TGTGCCAGTAGTATCAATGGGGGGATCCGGAATCAGCCCCAGCATTTT. Amino acids: CASSINGGIRNQPQHF.

This clonotype has a count of ten or more. J is TRBJ2-3 and V is TRBV28; 8 bases match TRBD1. Germline CDR1 reads MDHEN; CDR2 reads SYDVKM. This CDR3 spans 15 amino acids. After removal of 6 bases from V and 6 bases from J, the junction contained 11 bases not matched to a gene. The CDR3 loop reads CASSQGGRGRDTQYF. DNA for the CDR3: TGTGCCAGCAGCCAGGGGGGCAGGGGGCGCGATACGCAGTATTTT.

This clonotype was counted ten times or more. This chain links TRBV6-5 with TRBJ2-3, with D hard to call. Trimming stripped 0 bases from V and 0 bases from J, with 7 bases between. The CDR3 runs to 15 residues. Germline V gene data show CDR1 as MNHEY and CDR2 as SVGAGI. The CDR3 region is CASSYSGSSTDTQYF. CDR3 DNA: TGTGCCAGCAGTTACTCCGGATCTAGCACAGATACGCAGTATTTT.

This clonotype was seen only once. The chain recombines TRBV20-1 with TRBJ2-1; TRBD2 matches at 8 bases. This CDR3 has 16 residues. The V segment lost 0 bases and the J segment 1 base; nucleotides outside the gene matches: 5. CDR1 is DFQATT and CDR2 is SNEGSKA in the germline V gene (reference sequence). Written as DNA, the CDR3 is TGCAGTGCTAGAGACCTTTTAGCGGGATCCTACAATGAGCAGTTCTTC. As protein: CSARDLLAGSYNEQFF.

As regards this clonotype: A much larger clone lies a single base off, so this may be a read error. The chain couples TRBV19 to TRBJ1-1; D is uncertain. The CDR3 is 16 residues long. The germline CDR1 and CDR2 sequences are LNHDA and SQIVND (reference sequence). Trimming cost V 7 bases and J 2 bases, with 20 bases left between them. CDR3 residues: CASTPRSVELNTEAFF. The CDR3 nucleotides read TGTGCCAGTACCCCCCGGTCGGTAGAGTTAAACACTGAAGCTTTCTTT.

This clonotype was observed many times. The genes are TRBV5-1 and TRBJ2-1, with 11 nucleotides matching TRBD2. Germline trimming cut 0 bases from V and 1 base from J; bases unmatched to any gene: 21. Germline lookup yields CDR1 SGHRS and CDR2 YFSETQ. The length of the CDR3 is 23 residues. CDR3 DNA: TGCGCCAGCAGCTTGGGTCTAGCGGGAGGCCTAGGGATTGTAGGCCGTTCCTACAATGAGCAGTTCTTC. Translation: CASSLGLAGGLGIVGRSYNEQFF.

The table lists this clonotype with many counts. V and J are TRBV19 and TRBJ1-1; D might be TRBD1 (5 bases). The CDR3 extends over 14 amino acids. Germline CDR1 and CDR2: LNHDA and SQIVND (reference sequence). The V gene lost 8 bases and the J gene lost 5 bases, with 18 bases spanning the gap. As DNA, the CDR3 is TGTGCCAGTCATGGGCAGGGAGGGAAGACTGAAGCTTTCTTT. Translating it yields CASHGQGGKTEAFF.

This clonotype has a count of ten or more. The chain recombines TRBV28 with TRBJ1-3, with D possibly being TRBD1 (6 bases). This CDR3 spans 15 amino acids. Trimming pared 6 bases from V and 4 bases from J, leaving 16 bases between. Germline lookup yields CDR1 MDHEN and CDR2 SYDVKM. As DNA, the CDR3 is TGTGCCAGCAGGGGAGGCCGGGGGCGAGGAAACACCATATATTTT. This gives the protein CASRGGRGRGNTIYF.

This clonotype has ten or more counts. V is TRBV12-3 or TRBV12-4 and J is TRBJ2-6; D possibly matches TRBD1 or TRBD2 (6 bases each). This CDR3 contains 15 residues. Trimming removed 5 bases from V and 8 bases from J, with 16 bases in between. This CDR3 is CASSVRGVGTNVLTF. CDR3 sequence (DNA): TGTGCCAGCAGTGTAAGGGGGGTCGGGACCAACGTCCTGACTTTC.

The V call is TRBV5-6, the J call TRBJ1-3; D is undetermined. Trimming shortened V by 2 bases and J by 0 bases, and 18 bases separated the two germline ends. The CDR3 covers 18 residues. The V gene's germline CDR1 is SGHDT and CDR2 YYEEEE. CDR3 sequence: CASSLEGHGDISGNTIYF. In nucleotides, the CDR3 is TGTGCCAGCAGCTTAGAAGGGCACGGCGATATCTCTGGAAACACCATATATTTT.

This clonotype was observed many times. The chain is built from TRBV27 and TRBJ2-3; D is ambiguous. The V gene lost 1 base and the J gene lost 0 bases, with 11 bases spanning the gap. This CDR3 is 16 amino acids long. CDR1 is MNHEY and CDR2 is SMNVEV in the germline V gene (reference sequence). The CDR3 DNA sequence: TGTGCCAGCAGTTTATTGGTCCCCACTAGCACAGATACGCAGTATTTT. Protein: CASSLLVPTSTDTQYF.

The sample holds many counts of this clonotype. Mismatch with germline at one junction end may stem from a read error. The chain carries TRBV2 and TRBJ1-3, with D hard to call. The CDR3 totals 12 residues. Germline V gene data show CDR1 as SNHLY and CDR2 as FYNNEI. This chain's CDR3 is CASRSPGSRADF. CDR3 in DNA: TGTGCCAGCAGGTCTCCGGGCTCCCGGGCAGATTTT.

This clonotype was observed many times. The V gene is TRBV12-3 or TRBV12-4, the J gene TRBJ1-2; 7 positions match TRBD1. The length of the CDR3 is 17 residues. V was pared by 5 bases and J by 0 bases, with 12 bases of the junction left unmatched. The chain's CDR3 is CASSGFPGQLTNYGYTF. The CDR3 DNA reads as TGTGCCAGCAGTGGCTTCCCGGGACAGCTCACTAACTATGGCTACACCTTC.

CDR3 region: CASSFSASGRANEQFF. DNA of the CDR3: TGTGCCAGCAGCTTTTCGGCTAGCGGGAGGGCCAATGAGCAGTTCTTC. The rearrangement uses TRBV7-3 and TRBJ2-1; 12 nucleotides line up with TRBD2. From germline, CDR1 is SGHTA and CDR2 FQGTGA. The CDR3 loop spans 16 amino acids. V lost 3 bases to trimming and J lost 6 bases; unmatched junction nucleotides: 6.

At least ten counts were recorded for this clonotype. The gene calls are TRBV2 and TRBJ2-1, with TRBD2 matching 9 bases. V lost 7 bases, J lost 2 bases, and 9 bases stayed unmatched. Germline V gene lookup returns CDR1 SNHLY and CDR2 FYNNEI. This CDR3 has 16 amino acids. The CDR3 protein is CASTKRGGRAYNEQFF. The CDR3, as DNA: TGTGCCAGCACTAAAAGGGGCGGGAGGGCCTACAATGAGCAGTTCTTC.

This clonotype was picked up many times. The chain combines TRBV6-2 or TRBV6-3 with TRBJ2-7; 11 bases align to TRBD2. The germline V gene has CDR1 MNHEY and CDR2 SVGEGT. J was trimmed by 4 bases and V by 7 bases; bases with no gene match: 6. The CDR3 is made up of 14 amino acids. CDR3 sequence reads: CASTPSGRMYEQYF. In nucleotides, the CDR3 is TGTGCCAGCACACCTAGCGGGAGGATGTACGAGCAGTACTTC.

This clonotype came up many times. V is TRBV6-5 and J is TRBJ2-1, with 8 bases matching TRBD2. CDR1 and CDR2 from the germline V gene are MNHEY and SVGAGI. V dropped 0 bases and J dropped 5; count of bases not matched to a gene: 3. The CDR3 runs 15 residues. CDR3 protein: CASSYSPGGDNEQFF. Written as DNA, the CDR3 is TGTGCCAGCAGTTACTCTCCGGGAGGGGACAATGAGCAGTTCTTC.

The V and J genes are TRBV7-9 and TRBJ1-2, with no clear D. This CDR3 region has 16 residues. Germline V gene sequence: CDR1 SEHNR, CDR2 FQNEAQ (reference sequence). V lost 5 bases and J lost 3, with 19 bases in between. The CDR3 coding sequence is TGTGCCAGCAGCCCCTTTCCCCGTGGCGGATACTATGGCTACACCTTC. Protein product: CASSPFPRGGYYGYTF.

This chain connects TRBV24-1 to TRBJ2-7, with a possible D match to TRBD2 (5 bases). Germline lookup yields CDR1 KGHDR and CDR2 SFDVKD. The CDR3 is made up of 13 amino acids. The ends were cut back, 5 bases at V and 0 bases at J, with 7 bases in the middle. Here the CDR3 DNA reads TGTGCCACCAGTGGGACTCCCTCCTACGAGCAGTACTTC. Its translation: CATSGTPSYEQYF.

There are a few counts of this clonotype. The chain carries TRBV13 and TRBJ1-6; TRBD1 aligns across 9 bases. The CDR3 is made up of 14 amino acids. Germline CDR1 PRHDT, CDR2 FYEKMQ (reference sequence). V trimming: 4 bases; J trimming: 10 bases; junction bases outside the gene matches: 5. CDR3 amino acids: CASSSRQGDSPLHF. The CDR3 coding sequence is TGTGCCAGCAGCTCCCGACAGGGGGACTCACCCCTCCACTTT.